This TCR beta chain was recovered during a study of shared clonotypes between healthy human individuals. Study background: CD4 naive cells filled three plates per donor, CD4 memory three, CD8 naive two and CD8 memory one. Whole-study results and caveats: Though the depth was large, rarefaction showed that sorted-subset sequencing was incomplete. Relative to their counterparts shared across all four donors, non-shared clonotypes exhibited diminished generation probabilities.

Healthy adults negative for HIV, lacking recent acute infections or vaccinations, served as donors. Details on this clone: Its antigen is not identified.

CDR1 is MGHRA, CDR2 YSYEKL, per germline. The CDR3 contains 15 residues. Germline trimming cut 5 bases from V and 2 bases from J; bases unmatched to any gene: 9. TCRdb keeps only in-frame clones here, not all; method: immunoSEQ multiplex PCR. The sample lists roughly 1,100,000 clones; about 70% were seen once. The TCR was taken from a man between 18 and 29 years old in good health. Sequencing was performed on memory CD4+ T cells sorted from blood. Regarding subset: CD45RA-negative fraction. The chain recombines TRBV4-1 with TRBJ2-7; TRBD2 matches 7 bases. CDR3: CASSSWEGRTYEQYF. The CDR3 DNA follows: TGCGCCAGCAGCTCCTGGGAGGGAAGAACCTACGAGCAGTACTTC.